The 9 T cell receptor beta chains below come from one sample, sequenced in a study of OX40 agonist ivuxolimab in advanced cancers. TCRdb keeps only in-frame clones here, not all; method: immunoSEQ multiplex PCR. The data show about 14,000 clones, about 76% seen once. The sequenced sample was CD4+ or CD8+ T cells sorted from blood, obtained in a trial of the OX40 agonist ivuxolimab. The receptors shown here come from an adult with an advanced solid tumor such as melanoma, head and neck, liver or kidney cancer.

This clone was seen a few times. V is TRBV15 and J is TRBJ1-1; D not certain. Germline V CDR1 and CDR2: LNHNV, YYDKDF (reference sequence). The CDR3 has 15 residues. V dropped 0 bases and J dropped 0 bases, with 8 bases sitting between them. The CDR3 nucleotides read TGTGCCACCAGCAGAGACGCGGGATTGAACACTGAAGCTTTCTTT. It specifies CATSRDAGLNTEAFF.

The chain joins TRBV7-8 to TRBJ2-7, with D perhaps given as TRBD1 or TRBD2 (5 bases each). This CDR3 comprises 17 residues. Looked up from germline, CDR1 is SGHVS and CDR2 is FQNEAQ. V lost 5 bases and J lost 2, with 22 bases in between. CDR3 amino acids: CASSPTPPGVGAYEQYF. For the CDR3, the DNA is TGTGCCAGCAGCCCTACACCCCCCGGCGTGGGGGCCTACGAGCAGTACTTC.

As DNA, the CDR3 is TGTGCCAGCAGTTACCCCCCTCCAGATACGCAGTATTTT. It yields the protein CASSYPPPDTQYF. The chain recombines TRBV6-5 with TRBJ2-3; D is unresolved. The CDR3 totals 13 residues. Germline assignment: CDR1 MNHEY and CDR2 SVGAGI. Trimming cost V 2 bases and J 4 bases, with 7 bases left between them.

In DNA, the CDR3 is TGTGCCAGCAGTAAAGGACTAGCGGTTAACACCGGGGAGCTGTTTTTT. It codes for CASSKGLAVNTGELFF. The chain couples TRBV6-1 to TRBJ2-2; 10 bases are shared with TRBD2. V was pared by 5 bases and J by 2 bases, with 5 bases of the junction left unmatched. There are 16 residues in the CDR3. The germline CDR1 and CDR2 sequences are MNHNS and SASEGT.

The J gene is TRBJ2-4, the V gene TRBV27; 11 bases agree with TRBD2. This CDR3 contains 18 residues. Losses at the gene ends were 3 bases for V and 2 bases for J; bases not matched to a gene: 9. Germline lookup yields CDR1 MNHEY and CDR2 SMNVEV (reference sequence). Here the CDR3 reads CASSLNGLAGGSKNIQYF. In DNA form, the CDR3 reads TGTGCCAGCAGTTTGAATGGACTAGCGGGTGGATCCAAAAACATTCAGTACTTC.

The chain uses TRBV28 and TRBJ2-7; D not certain. This CDR3 region has 12 residues. Trimming took 5 bases from V and 1 from J, leaving 6 bases between them. Per germline, CDR1 MDHEN and CDR2 SYDVKM. The CDR3 DNA sequence: TGTGCCAGCAGTCCCGGATCCTACGAGCAGTACTTC. This translates into CASSPGSYEQYF.

The J gene is TRBJ1-1, the V gene TRBV10-3; 8 nucleotides match TRBD1. The junction had 7 bases not matched to a gene; V was cut back by 3 bases and J by 4 bases. The CDR3 runs to 15 residues. The V gene's germline CDR1 is ENHRY and CDR2 SYGVKD. The chain's CDR3 is CAISEKTGVSTEAFF. The DNA of the CDR3 is TGTGCCATCAGTGAAAAGACAGGGGTAAGCACTGAAGCTTTCTTT.

The V gene is TRBV28, the J gene TRBJ2-1; 10 bases are a match to TRBD1. CDR3 length: 16 residues. Germline V gives CDR1 MDHEN, CDR2 SYDVKM. With 4 bases clipped from V and 8 bases from J, the junction kept 11 bases outside the gene matches. This CDR3 is CASSWPGTGDEDEQFF. CDR3 nucleotide sequence: TGTGCCAGCAGTTGGCCCGGGACAGGGGATGAGGATGAGCAGTTCTTC.

CDR3 DNA sequence: TGTGCCAGCGCCGATGGACAGGGAGGGATTGGGTCACCCCTCCACTTT. This codes for CASADGQGGIGSPLHF. V is TRBV7-8 and J is TRBJ1-6; 8 nucleotides align to TRBD1. The germline CDR1 and CDR2 sequences are SGHVS and FQNEAQ. The CDR3 sequence is 16 residues long. The V segment lost 8 bases and the J segment 10 bases; nucleotides outside the gene matches: 16.